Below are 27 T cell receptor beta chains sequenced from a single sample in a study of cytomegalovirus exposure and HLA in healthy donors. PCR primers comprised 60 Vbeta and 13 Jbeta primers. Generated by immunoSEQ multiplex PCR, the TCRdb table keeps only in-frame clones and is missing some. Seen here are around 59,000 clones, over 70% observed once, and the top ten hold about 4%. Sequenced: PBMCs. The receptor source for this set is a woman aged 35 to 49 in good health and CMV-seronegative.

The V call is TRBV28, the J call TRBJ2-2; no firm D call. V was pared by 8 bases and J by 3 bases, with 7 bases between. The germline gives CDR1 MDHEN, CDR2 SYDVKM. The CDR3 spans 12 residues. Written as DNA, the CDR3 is TGTGCCAGCTACACGTACACCGGGGAGCTGTTTTTT. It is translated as CASYTYTGELFF.

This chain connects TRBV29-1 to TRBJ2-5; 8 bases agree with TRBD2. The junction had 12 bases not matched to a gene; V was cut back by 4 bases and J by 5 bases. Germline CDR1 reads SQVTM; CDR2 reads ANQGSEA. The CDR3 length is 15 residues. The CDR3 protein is CSVGYKAGALETQYF. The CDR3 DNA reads TGCAGCGTTGGGTACAAAGCGGGAGCCCTCGAGACCCAGTACTTC. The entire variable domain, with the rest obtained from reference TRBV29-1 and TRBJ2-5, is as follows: SAVISQKPSRDICQRGTSLTIQCQVDSQVTMMFWYRQQPGQSLTLIATANQGSEATYESGFVIDKFPISRPNLTFSTLTVSNMSPEDSSIYLCSVGYKAGALETQYFGPGTRLLVL.

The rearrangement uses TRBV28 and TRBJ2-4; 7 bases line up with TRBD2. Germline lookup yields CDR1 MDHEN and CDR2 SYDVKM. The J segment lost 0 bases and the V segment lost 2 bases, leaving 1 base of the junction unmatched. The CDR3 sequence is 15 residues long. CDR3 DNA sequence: TGTGCCAGCAGTTTAAAGCGGGGAGCCAAAAACATTCAGTACTTC. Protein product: CASSLKRGAKNIQYF. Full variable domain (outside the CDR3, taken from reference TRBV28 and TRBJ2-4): DVKVTQSSRYLVKRTGEKVFLECVQDMDHENMFWYRQDPGLGLRLIYFSYDVKMKEKGDIPEGYSVSREKKERFSLILESASTNQTSMYLCASSLKRGAKNIQYFGAGTRLSVL.

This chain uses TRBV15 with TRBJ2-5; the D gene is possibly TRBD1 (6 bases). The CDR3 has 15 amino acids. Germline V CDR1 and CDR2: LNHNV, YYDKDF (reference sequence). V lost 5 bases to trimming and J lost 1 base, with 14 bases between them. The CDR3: CATSPRGRGQETQYF. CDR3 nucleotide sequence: TGTGCCACCAGCCCCCGAGGCAGGGGCCAAGAGACCCAGTACTTC.

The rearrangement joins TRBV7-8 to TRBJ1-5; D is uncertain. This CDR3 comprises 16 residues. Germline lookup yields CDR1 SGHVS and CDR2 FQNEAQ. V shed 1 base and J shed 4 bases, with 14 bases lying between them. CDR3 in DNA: TGTGCCAGCAGCTTAGATTCCGGGGAGATTAATCAGCCCCAGCATTTT. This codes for CASSLDSGEINQPQHF.

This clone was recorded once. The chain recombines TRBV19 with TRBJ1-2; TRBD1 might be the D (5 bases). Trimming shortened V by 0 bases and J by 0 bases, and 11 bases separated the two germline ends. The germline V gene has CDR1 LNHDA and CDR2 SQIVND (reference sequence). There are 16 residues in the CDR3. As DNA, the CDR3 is TGTGCCAGTAGTATAGACTCCAGGGTGCCTAACTATGGCTACACCTTC. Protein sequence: CASSIDSRVPNYGYTF.

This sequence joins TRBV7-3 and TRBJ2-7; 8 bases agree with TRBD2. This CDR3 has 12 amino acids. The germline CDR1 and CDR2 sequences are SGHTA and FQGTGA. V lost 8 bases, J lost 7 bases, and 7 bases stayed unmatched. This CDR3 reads CASGGAGGEQYF. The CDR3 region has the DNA TGTGCCAGCGGAGGGGCGGGAGGTGAGCAGTACTTC.

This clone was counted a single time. The CDR3 loop is CASSLGTVSYEQYF. As DNA, the CDR3 is TGTGCCAGCAGCTTAGGGACAGTCTCCTACGAGCAGTACTTC. The chain has TRBV7-9 and TRBJ2-7, with a tentative D call TRBD1 (6 bases). Trimming shortened V by 1 base and J by 0 bases, and 7 bases separated the two germline ends. The CDR3 sequence is 14 residues long. CDR1 is SEHNR, CDR2 FQNEAQ, per germline (reference sequence).

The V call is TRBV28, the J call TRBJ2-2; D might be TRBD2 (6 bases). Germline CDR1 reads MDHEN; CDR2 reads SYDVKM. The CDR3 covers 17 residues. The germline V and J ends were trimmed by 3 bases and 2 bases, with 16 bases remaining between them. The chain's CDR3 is CASSLSFGTLNTGELFF. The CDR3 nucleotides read TGTGCCAGCAGTTTGAGTTTCGGGACTCTCAACACCGGGGAGCTGTTTTTT.

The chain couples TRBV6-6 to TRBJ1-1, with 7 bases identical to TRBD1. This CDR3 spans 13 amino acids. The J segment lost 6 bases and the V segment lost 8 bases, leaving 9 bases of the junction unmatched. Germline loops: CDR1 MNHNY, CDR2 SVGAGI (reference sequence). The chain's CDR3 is CASVQGVGSEAFF. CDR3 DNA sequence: TGTGCCAGCGTTCAGGGGGTTGGTTCTGAAGCTTTCTTT.

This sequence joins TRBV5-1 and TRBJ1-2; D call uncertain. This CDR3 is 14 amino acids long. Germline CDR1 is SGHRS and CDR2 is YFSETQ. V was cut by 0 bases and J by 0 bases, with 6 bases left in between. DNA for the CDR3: TGCGCCAGCAGCTTGGACAGCACTAACTATGGCTACACCTTC. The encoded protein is CASSLDSTNYGYTF.

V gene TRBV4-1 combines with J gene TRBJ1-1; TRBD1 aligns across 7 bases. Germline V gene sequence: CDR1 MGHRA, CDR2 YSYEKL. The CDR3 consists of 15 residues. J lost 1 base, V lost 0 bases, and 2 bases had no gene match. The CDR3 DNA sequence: TGCGCCAGCAGCCAAGAGGGACAGCCGAACACTGAAGCTTTCTTT. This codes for CASSQEGQPNTEAFF.

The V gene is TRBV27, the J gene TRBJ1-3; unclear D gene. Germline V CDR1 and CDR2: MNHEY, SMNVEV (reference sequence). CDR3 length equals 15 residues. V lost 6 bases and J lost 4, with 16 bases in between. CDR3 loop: CASRPSTGGGNTIYF. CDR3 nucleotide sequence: TGTGCCAGCAGACCTTCCACCGGAGGCGGAAACACCATATATTTT.

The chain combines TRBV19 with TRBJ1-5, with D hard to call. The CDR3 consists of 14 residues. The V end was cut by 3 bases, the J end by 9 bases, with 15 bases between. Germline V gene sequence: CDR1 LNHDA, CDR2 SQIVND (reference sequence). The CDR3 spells CASSMGSWSGPQHF. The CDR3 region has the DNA TGTGCCAGTAGTATGGGTTCCTGGAGTGGGCCCCAGCATTTT.

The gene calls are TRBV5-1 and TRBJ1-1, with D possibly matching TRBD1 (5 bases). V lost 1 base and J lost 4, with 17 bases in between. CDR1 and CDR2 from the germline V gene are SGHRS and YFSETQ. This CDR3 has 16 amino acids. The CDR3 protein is CASSLNDQGQLTEAFF. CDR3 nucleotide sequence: TGCGCCAGCAGCTTGAACGACCAGGGCCAACTCACTGAAGCTTTCTTT.

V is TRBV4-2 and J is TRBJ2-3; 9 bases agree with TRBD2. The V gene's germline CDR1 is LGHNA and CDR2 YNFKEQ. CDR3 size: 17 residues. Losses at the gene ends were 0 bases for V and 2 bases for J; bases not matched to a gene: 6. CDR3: CASSQDRASGNTDTQYF. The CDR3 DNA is TGTGCCAGCAGCCAAGATCGAGCTAGCGGGAACACAGATACGCAGTATTTT.

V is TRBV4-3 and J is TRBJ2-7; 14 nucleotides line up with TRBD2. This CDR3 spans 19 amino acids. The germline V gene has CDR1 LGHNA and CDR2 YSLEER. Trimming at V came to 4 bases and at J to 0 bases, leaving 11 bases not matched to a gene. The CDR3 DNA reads TGCGCCAGCAGCCTGGGGAGAACCGGGACTAGCGGGAGCTCCTACGAGCAGTACTTC. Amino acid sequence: CASSLGRTGTSGSSYEQYF.

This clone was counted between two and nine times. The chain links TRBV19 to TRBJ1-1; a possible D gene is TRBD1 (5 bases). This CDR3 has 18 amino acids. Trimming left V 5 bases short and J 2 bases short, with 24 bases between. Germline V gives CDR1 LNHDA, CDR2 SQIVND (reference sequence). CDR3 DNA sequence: TGTGCCAGTAGTGCGCTTCGGACGGGAGGGGCCTTCAACACTGAAGCTTTCTTT. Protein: CASSALRTGGAFNTEAFF.

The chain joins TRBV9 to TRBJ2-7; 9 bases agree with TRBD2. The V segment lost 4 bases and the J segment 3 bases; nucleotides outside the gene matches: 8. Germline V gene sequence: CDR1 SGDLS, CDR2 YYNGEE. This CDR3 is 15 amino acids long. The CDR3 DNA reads TGTGCCAGCAGCCCGTGGCGGGGGGGGAGCTACGAGCAGTACTTC. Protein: CASSPWRGGSYEQYF.

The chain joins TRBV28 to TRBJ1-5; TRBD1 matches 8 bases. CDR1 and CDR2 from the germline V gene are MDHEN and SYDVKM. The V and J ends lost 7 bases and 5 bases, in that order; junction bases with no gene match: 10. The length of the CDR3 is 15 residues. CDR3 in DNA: TGTGCCAGCACCTCGTCGGACAGGGTATATCAGCCCCAGCATTTT. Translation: CASTSSDRVYQPQHF.

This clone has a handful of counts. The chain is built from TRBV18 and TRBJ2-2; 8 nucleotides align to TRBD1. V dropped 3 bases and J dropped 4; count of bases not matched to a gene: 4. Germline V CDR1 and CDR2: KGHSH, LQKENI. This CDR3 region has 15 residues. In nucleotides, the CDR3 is TGTGCCAGCTCACCGCGAGGACAGGGCACCGGGGAGCTGTTTTTT. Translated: CASSPRGQGTGELFF.

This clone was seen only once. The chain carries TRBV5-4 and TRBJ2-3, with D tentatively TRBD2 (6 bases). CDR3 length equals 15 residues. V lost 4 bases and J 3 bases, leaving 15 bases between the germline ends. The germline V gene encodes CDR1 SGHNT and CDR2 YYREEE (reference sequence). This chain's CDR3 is CASSLPGSGTDTQYF. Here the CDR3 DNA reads TGTGCCAGCAGCCTCCCCGGGAGTGGAACAGATACGCAGTATTTT. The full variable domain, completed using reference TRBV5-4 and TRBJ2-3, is ETGVTQSPTHLIKTRGQQVTLRCSSQSGHNTVSWYQQALGQGPQFIFQYYREEENGRGNFPPRFSGLQFPNYSSELNVNALELDDSALYLCASSLPGSGTDTQYFGPGTRLTVL.

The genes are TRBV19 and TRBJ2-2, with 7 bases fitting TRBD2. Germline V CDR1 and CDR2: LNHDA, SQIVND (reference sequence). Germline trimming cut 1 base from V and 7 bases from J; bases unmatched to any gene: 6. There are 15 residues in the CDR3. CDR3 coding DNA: TGTGCCAGTAGTATAGGCGGGAGAGTAGGCGGGGAGCTGTTTTTT. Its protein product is CASSIGGRVGGELFF.

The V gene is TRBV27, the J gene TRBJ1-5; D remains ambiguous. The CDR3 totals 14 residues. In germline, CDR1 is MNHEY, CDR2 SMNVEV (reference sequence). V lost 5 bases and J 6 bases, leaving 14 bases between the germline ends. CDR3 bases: TGTGCCAGCAGTCAGATCCGGGGAGGTCAGCCCCAGCATTTT. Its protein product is CASSQIRGGQPQHF.

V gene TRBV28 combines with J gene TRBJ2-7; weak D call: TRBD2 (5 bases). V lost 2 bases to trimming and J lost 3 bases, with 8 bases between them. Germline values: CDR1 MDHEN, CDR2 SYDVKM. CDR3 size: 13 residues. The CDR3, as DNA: TGTGCCAGCAGTTTAGTAGACTACTACGAGCAGTACTTC. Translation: CASSLVDYYEQYF. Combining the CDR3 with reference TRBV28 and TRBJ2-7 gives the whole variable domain DVKVTQSSRYLVKRTGEKVFLECVQDMDHENMFWYRQDPGLGLRLIYFSYDVKMKEKGDIPEGYSVSREKKERFSLILESASTNQTSMYLCASSLVDYYEQYFGPGTRLTVT.

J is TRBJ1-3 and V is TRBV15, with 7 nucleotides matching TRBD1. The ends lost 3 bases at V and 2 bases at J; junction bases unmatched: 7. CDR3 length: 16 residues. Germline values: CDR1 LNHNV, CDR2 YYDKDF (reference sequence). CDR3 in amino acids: CATSSRRQGPGNTIYF. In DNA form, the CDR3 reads TGTGCCACCAGCAGTCGAAGACAGGGCCCTGGAAACACCATATATTTT. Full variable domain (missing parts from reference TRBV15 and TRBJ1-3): DAMVIQNPRYQVTQFGKPVTLSCSQTLNHNVMYWYQQKSSQAPKLLFHYYDKDFNNEADTPDNFQSRRPNTSFCFLDIRSPGLGDTAMYLCATSSRRQGPGNTIYFGEGSWLTVV.

The CDR3 DNA is TGTGCCAGCACCAGCCGGGGTAGCGACGGGGAGACCCAGTACTTC. It codes for CASTSRGSDGETQYF. The rearrangement joins TRBV5-8 to TRBJ2-5, with a weak D call TRBD2 (5 bases). V was trimmed by 6 bases and J by 5 bases, leaving 20 bases between them. Germline CDR1 SGHTS, CDR2 YDEGEE. The length of the CDR3 is 15 residues.